The rows below give T cell receptor beta chains drawn from one sample of a study of shared clonotypes between healthy human individuals. TCRdb's table, derived via immunoSEQ multiplex PCR, lists solely in-frame clones and lacks some. The data hold about 2.4 million clones, with approximately 94% observed a single time. The sequenced sample was naive CD4+ T cells from PBMCs. These receptors all come from a man aged 18-30 years in good health. Some clones in this sample may be carry-over from other donors' samples. Both conserved end residues are part of each CDR3. The D gene is left open where the match is weak. Only part of the rows carry a size: once, few, many, or a class if the clone is expanded.

clone_size j_call v_call d_call cdr3_aa cdr3_nt
- TRBJ2-7 TRBV5-1 TRBD1 CASSLSPADRGLSYEQYF TGCGCCAGCAGCTTGAGCCCCGCAGACAGGGGGCTCTCCTACGAGCAGTACTTC
- TRBJ2-7 TRBV2 TRBD1 CASSRDRSSYEQYF TGTGCCAGCAGTAGGGACAGGAGCTCCTACGAGCAGTACTTC
- TRBJ2-3 TRBV5-1 TRBD2 CASSLEGGRSDTQYF TGCGCCAGCAGCTTGGAAGGCGGGAGGAGTGATACGCAGTATTTT
- TRBJ1-1 TRBV5-6 - CASSFFRGSVTEAFF TGTGCCAGCAGCTTCTTTCGGGGGTCGGTCACTGAAGCTTTCTTT
- TRBJ2-7 TRBV5-4 TRBD2 CASSSRLAGGMDEQYF TGTGCCAGCAGCTCCAGACTAGCGGGGGGTATGGACGAGCAGTACTTC
once TRBJ2-7 TRBV7-6 TRBD1 CASSLERVGWDSSYEQYF TGTGCCAGCAGCTTAGAGCGAGTGGGGTGGGACAGTTCCTACGAGCAGTACTTC
- TRBJ1-4 TRBV9 - CASSVYPTAGEKLFF TGTGCCAGCAGCGTGTATCCTACTGCCGGCGAAAAACTGTTTTTT
- TRBJ2-1 TRBV19 - CASSPQDQNKFF TGTGCCAGTAGTCCCCAAGACCAAAACAAGTTCTTC
- TRBJ1-2 TRBV28 - CASSLSLGAGDDGYTF TGTGCCAGCAGTTTAAGTCTCGGGGCAGGGGACGATGGCTACACCTTC
once TRBJ2-6 TRBV9 TRBD1 CASSATRRDRGFSGANVLTF TGTGCCAGCAGCGCTACTCGGCGGGACAGGGGATTCTCTGGGGCCAACGTCCTGACTTTC
- TRBJ2-3 TRBV7-9 TRBD2 CASSLGSGGADTQYF TGTGCCAGCAGCTTAGGTAGCGGGGGCGCAGATACGCAGTATTTT
- TRBJ2-7 TRBV7-9 - CASSRFGLSYEQYF TGTGCCAGCAGCAGGTTCGGTTTGTCCTACGAGCAGTACTTC
- TRBJ2-5 TRBV11-2 - CASSLPGAGTQYF TGTGCCAGCAGCTTACCAGGGGCGGGGACCCAGTACTTC
- TRBJ2-6 TRBV5-4 - CASSSRGGSYSGANVLTF TGTGCCAGCAGCTCCAGGGGCGGGAGTTACTCTGGGGCCAACGTCCTGACTTTC
- TRBJ2-3 TRBV11-2 TRBD2 CASSLAGADTQYF TGTGCCAGCAGCTTGGCGGGGGCAGATACGCAGTATTTT
- TRBJ1-2 TRBV19 TRBD1 CASSPQGSYGYTF TGTGCCAGTAGCCCACAGGGGAGCTATGGCTACACCTTC
- TRBJ1-2 TRBV4-1 - CASSPLWVGQGTF -
- TRBJ2-7 TRBV5-4 TRBD1 CASSLGQGFYEQYF TGTGCCAGCAGCTTGGGACAGGGTTTCTACGAGCAGTACTTC
- TRBJ2-1 TRBV7-2 - CASSLGVSPNEQFF TGTGCCAGCAGCTTAGGGGTTAGCCCCAATGAGCAGTTCTTC
- TRBJ2-1 TRBV4-2 TRBD2 CASSRTSAYSNEQFF TGTGCCAGCAGCCGAACTAGCGCCTACTCCAATGAGCAGTTCTTC
- TRBJ1-5 TRBV4-1 - CASSQVRVGRDSNQPQHF TGCGCCAGCAGCCAAGTCCGAGTCGGCAGGGATTCCAATCAGCCCCAGCATTTT
once TRBJ2-5 TRBV5-1 - CASSLVPRLPLEGTQYF TGCGCCAGCAGCTTGGTCCCGAGGCTACCCCTGGAGGGGACCCAGTACTTC
- TRBJ2-7 TRBV30 - CAWSVGPSPYEQYF TGTGCCTGGAGTGTGGGGCCGAGTCCCTACGAGCAGTACTTC
- TRBJ1-1 TRBV7-9 - CASSSSNFEAFF TGTGCCAGCAGCTCTTCCAACTTTGAAGCTTTCTTT
- TRBJ2-5 TRBV5-1 TRBD1 CASSLEQGAWETQYF TGCGCCAGCAGCTTGGAACAGGGGGCGTGGGAGACCCAGTACTTC
few TRBJ1-1 TRBV20-1 - CSARHGTEAFF TGCAGTGCTAGACATGGCACTGAAGCTTTCTTT
- TRBJ2-4 TRBV28 - CASRVGSLAKNIQYF TGTGCCAGCAGAGTTGGCAGTTTAGCCAAAAACATTCAGTACTTC
- TRBJ2-7 TRBV9 - CASSPRRDYEQYF TGTGCCAGCAGCCCCAGACGGGACTACGAGCAGTACTTC
- TRBJ1-3 TRBV2 - CAGSAQGNTIYF TGTGCCGGATCGGCCCAGGGAAACACCATATATTTT
- TRBJ2-2 TRBV15 - CATRLGKGTGELFF TGTGCCACCAGGCTGGGGAAGGGCACCGGGGAGCTGTTTTTT
- TRBJ1-5 TRBV7-2 - CASSLHNNQPQHF TGTGCCAGCAGCTTACACAACAATCAGCCCCAGCATTTT
- TRBJ1-2 TRBV9 - CASGQGYGYTF TGTGCCAGCGGTCAGGGATATGGCTACACCTTC
- TRBJ1-5 TRBV10-3 - CAISEGAQFISNQPQHF TGTGCCATCAGTGAAGGGGCCCAATTTATAAGCAATCAGCCCCAGCATTTT
once TRBJ2-5 TRBV5-4 - CASSSPQGLQETQYF TGTGCCAGCAGCTCACCACAGGGACTCCAAGAGACCCAGTACTTC
- TRBJ1-6 TRBV11-3 TRBD1 CASSLGQINSPLHF TGTGCCAGCAGCCTGGGACAGATAAATTCACCCCTCCACTTT
- TRBJ2-7 TRBV7-2 TRBD2 CASSLRTRMDEQYF TGTGCCAGCAGCCTTCGGACTAGAATGGACGAGCAGTACTTC
- TRBJ2-5 TRBV2 TRBD2 CASSDRAGVQETQYF TGTGCCAGCAGCGATCGAGCGGGAGTCCAAGAGACCCAGTACTTC
- TRBJ1-4 TRBV4-1 - CASSQNQRSNEKLFF TGCGCCAGCAGCCAAAATCAGCGATCTAATGAAAAACTGTTTTTT
- TRBJ2-1 TRBV18 - CASSPEGGGYNEQFF TGTGCCAGCTCACCAGAAGGGGGTGGGTACAATGAGCAGTTCTTC
- TRBJ1-2 TRBV29-1 - CSVDPPGRGGYTF TGCAGCGTTGATCCTCCCGGCAGGGGTGGCTACACCTTC
- TRBJ2-5 TRBV5-1 TRBD1 CASSLGQGAQETQYF TGCGCCAGCAGCTTGGGACAGGGGGCCCAAGAGACCCAGTACTTC
once TRBJ2-7 TRBV7-3 - CASSLVPYEQYF TGTGCCAGCAGCTTAGTGCCCTACGAGCAGTACTTC
- TRBJ2-2 TRBV7-9 TRBD2 CASSATLGLAGVELFF TGTGCCAGCAGCGCAACGCTAGGACTAGCAGGCGTGGAGCTGTTTTTT
- TRBJ2-7 TRBV28 TRBD2 CASGGVAESYEQYF TGTGCCAGTGGGGGGGTAGCGGAGTCCTACGAGCAGTACTTC
- TRBJ2-7 TRBV29-1 - CSVSGPGYEQYF TGCAGCGTTTCGGGCCCAGGGTACGAGCAGTACTTC
- TRBJ1-4 TRBV5-6 - CASSFWPSRTNEKLFF TGTGCCAGCAGCTTTTGGCCCTCGAGGACTAATGAAAAACTGTTTTTT
- TRBJ2-1 TRBV30 TRBD2 CAWTRTSGSSGEQFF TGTGCCTGGACCCGGACTAGCGGGAGTTCTGGGGAGCAGTTCTTC
- TRBJ2-6 TRBV5-4 - CASSPDSSGSGANVLTF TGTGCCAGCAGCCCAGACTCCTCAGGGTCTGGGGCCAACGTCCTGACTTTC
- TRBJ1-1 TRBV4-1 TRBD1 CASSPGQGKATEAFF TGCGCCAGCAGCCCCGGACAGGGTAAGGCCACTGAAGCTTTCTTT
- TRBJ1-5 TRBV27 - CASSSGPGSQPQHF TGTGCCAGCAGTTCCGGACCGGGGAGCCAGCCCCAGCATTTT
- TRBJ2-4 TRBV7-8 - CASSLQGIDIQYF TGTGCCAGCAGCTTACAGGGAATTGACATTCAGTACTTC
- TRBJ2-2 TRBV28 TRBD1 CASSALSGTGLNTGELFF TGTGCCAGCAGTGCCCTTTCCGGGACAGGGCTTAACACCGGGGAGCTGTTTTTT
- TRBJ2-7 TRBV6-1 TRBD2 CASRTTSGRANEQYF TGTGCCAGCAGGACGACTAGCGGGAGGGCGAACGAGCAGTACTTC